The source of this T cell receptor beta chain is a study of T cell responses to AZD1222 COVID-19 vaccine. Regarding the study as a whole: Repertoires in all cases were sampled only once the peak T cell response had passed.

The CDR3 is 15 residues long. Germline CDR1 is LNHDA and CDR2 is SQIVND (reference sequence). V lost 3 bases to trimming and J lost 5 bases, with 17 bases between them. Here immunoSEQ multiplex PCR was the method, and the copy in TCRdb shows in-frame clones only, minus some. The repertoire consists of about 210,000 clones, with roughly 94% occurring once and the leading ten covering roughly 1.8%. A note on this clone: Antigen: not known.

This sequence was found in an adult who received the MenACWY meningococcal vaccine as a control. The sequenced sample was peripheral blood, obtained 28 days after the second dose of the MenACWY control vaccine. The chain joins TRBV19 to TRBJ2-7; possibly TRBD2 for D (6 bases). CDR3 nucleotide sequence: TGTGCCAGTAGTATTTCGGGCCTAGCGCGTAACGAGCAGTACTTC. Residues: CASSISGLARNEQYF.